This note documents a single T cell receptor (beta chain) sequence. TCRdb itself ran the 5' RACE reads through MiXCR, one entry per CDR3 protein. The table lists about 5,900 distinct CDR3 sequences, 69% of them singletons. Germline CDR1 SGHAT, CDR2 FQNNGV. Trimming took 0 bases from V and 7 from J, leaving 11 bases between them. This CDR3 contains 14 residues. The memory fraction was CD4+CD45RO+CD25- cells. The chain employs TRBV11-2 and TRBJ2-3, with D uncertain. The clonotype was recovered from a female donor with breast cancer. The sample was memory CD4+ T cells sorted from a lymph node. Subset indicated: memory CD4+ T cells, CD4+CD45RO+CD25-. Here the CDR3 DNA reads TGTGCCAGCAGCTTAGAGGCACTCGCAAATACGCAGTATTTT. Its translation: CASSLEALANTQYF.